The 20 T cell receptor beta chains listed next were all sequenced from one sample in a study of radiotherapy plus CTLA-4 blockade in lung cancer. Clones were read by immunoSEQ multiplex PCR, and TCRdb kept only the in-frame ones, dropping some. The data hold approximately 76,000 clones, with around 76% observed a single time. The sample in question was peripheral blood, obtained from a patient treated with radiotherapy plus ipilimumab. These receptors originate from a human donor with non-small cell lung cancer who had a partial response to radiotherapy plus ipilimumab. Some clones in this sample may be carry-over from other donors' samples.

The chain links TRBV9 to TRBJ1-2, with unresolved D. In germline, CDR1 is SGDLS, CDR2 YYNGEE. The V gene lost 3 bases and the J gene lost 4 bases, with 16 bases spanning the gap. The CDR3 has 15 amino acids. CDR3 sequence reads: CASSGATEGGYGYTF. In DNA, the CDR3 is TGTGCCAGCAGCGGGGCTACGGAGGGTGGCTATGGCTACACCTTC.

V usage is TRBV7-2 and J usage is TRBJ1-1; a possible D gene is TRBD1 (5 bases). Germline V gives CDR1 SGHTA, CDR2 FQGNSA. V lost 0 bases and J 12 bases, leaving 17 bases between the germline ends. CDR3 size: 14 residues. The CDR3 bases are TGTGCCAGCAGCTTAGCGTTCGCACGGGGGGAACCTTTCTTT. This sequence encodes CASSLAFARGEPFF. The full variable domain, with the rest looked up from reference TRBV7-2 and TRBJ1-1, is GAGVSQSPSNKVTEKGKDVELRCDPISGHTALYWYRQSLGQGLEFLIYFQGNSAPDKSGLPSDRFSAERTGGSVSTLTIQRTQQEDSAVYLCASSLAFARGEPFFGQGTRLTVV.

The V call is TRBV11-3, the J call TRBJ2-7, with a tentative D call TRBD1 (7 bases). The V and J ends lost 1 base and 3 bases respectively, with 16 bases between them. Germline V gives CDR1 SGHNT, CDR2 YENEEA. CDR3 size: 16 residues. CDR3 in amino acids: CASSLAGEQGFYEQYF. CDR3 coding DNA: TGTGCCAGCAGCTTAGCGGGGGAACAGGGGTTCTACGAGCAGTACTTC. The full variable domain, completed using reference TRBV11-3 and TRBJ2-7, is EAGVVQSPRYKIIEKKQPVAFWCNPISGHNTLYWYLQNLGQGPELLIRYENEEAVDDSQLPKDRFSAERLKGVDSTLKIQPAELGDSAVYLCASSLAGEQGFYEQYFGPGTRLTVT.

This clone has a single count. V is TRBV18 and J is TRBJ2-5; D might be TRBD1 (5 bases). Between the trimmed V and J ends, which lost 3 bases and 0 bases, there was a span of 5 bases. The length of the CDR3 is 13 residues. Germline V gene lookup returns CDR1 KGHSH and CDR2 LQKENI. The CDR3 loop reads CASSPTDQETQYF. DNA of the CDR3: TGTGCCAGCTCACCGACAGACCAAGAGACCCAGTACTTC. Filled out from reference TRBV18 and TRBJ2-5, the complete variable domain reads NAGVMQNPRHLVRRRGQEARLRCSPMKGHSHVYWYRQLPEEGLKFMVYLQKENIIDESGMPKERFSAEFPKEGPSILRIQQVVRGDSAAYFCASSPTDQETQYFGPGTRLLVL.

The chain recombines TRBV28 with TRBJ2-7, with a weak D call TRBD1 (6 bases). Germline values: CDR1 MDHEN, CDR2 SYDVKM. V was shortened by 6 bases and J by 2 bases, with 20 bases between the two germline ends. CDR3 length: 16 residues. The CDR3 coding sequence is TGTGCCAGCAGCTTCTTCCCACAGGGACCACCCTACGAGCAGTACTTC. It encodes CASSFFPQGPPYEQYF. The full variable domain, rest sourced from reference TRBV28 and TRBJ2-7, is DVKVTQSSRYLVKRTGEKVFLECVQDMDHENMFWYRQDPGLGLRLIYFSYDVKMKEKGDIPEGYSVSREKKERFSLILESASTNQTSMYLCASSFFPQGPPYEQYFGPGTRLTVT.

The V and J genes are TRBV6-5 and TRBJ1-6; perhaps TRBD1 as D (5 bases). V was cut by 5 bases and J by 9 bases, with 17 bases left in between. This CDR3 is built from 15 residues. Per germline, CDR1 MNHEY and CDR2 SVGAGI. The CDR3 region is CASSRQGRDFSPLHF. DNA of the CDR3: TGTGCCAGCAGTCGTCAGGGACGGGACTTTTCACCCCTCCACTTT.

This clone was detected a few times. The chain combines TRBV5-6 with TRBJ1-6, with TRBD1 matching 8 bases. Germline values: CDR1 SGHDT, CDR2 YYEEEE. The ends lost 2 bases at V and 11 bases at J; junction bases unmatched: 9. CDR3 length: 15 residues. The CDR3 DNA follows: TGTGCCAGCAGCTTACCGACAGGGGAGGCGGCACCCCTCCACTTT. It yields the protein CASSLPTGEAAPLHF. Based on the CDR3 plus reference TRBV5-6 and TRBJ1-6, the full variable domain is DAGVTQSPTHLIKTRGQQVTLRCSPKSGHDTVSWYQQALGQGPQFIFQYYEEEERQRGNFPDRFSGHQFPNYSSELNVNALLLGDSALYLCASSLPTGEAAPLHFGNGTRLTVT.

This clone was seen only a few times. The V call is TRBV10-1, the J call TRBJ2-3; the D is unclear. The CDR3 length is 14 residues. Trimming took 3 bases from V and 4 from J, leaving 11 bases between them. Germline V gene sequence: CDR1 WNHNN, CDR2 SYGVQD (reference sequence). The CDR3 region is CASSDQISSDTQYF. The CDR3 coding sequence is TGCGCCAGCAGTGACCAGATTTCTTCAGATACGCAGTATTTT.

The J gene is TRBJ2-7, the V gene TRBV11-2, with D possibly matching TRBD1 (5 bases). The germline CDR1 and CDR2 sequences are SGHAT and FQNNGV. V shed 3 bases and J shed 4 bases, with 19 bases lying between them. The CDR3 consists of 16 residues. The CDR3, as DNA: TGTGCCAGCAGCTTGGGGCTTGGAGTTGGGCTATACGAGCAGTACTTC. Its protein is CASSLGLGVGLYEQYF.

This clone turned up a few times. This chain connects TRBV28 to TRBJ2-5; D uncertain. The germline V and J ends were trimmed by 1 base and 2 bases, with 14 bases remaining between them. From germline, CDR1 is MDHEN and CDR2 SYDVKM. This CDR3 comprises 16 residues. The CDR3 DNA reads TGTGCCAGCAGTTTATTTTTGGCAGGCAGACAAGAGACCCAGTACTTC. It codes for CASSLFLAGRQETQYF.

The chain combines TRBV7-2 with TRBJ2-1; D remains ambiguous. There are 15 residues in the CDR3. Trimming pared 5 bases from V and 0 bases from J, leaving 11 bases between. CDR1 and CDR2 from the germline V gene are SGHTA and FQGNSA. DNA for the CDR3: TGTGCCAGCAGCCCCCAGGTTGACTCCTACAATGAGCAGTTCTTC. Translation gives CASSPQVDSYNEQFF. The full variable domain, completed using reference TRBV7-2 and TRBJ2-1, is GAGVSQSPSNKVTEKGKDVELRCDPISGHTALYWYRQSLGQGLEFLIYFQGNSAPDKSGLPSDRFSAERTGGSVSTLTIQRTQQEDSAVYLCASSPQVDSYNEQFFGPGTRLTVL.

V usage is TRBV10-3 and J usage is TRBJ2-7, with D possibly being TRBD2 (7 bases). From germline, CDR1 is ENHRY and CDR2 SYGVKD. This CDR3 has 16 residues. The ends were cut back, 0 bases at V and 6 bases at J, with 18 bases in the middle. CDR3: CAISESNGRGPSEQYF. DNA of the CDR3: TGTGCCATCAGTGAGTCAAACGGGCGGGGGCCCAGCGAGCAGTACTTC.

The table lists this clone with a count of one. CDR3 bases: TGCAGCGTTGACCCTCTAGGGGCCGGGGAGCTGTTTTTT. It is translated as CSVDPLGAGELFF. The chain recombines TRBV29-1 with TRBJ2-2, with D possibly being TRBD1 (5 bases). Germline V gene lookup returns CDR1 SQVTM and CDR2 ANQGSEA. CDR3 size: 13 residues. Trimming cost V 3 bases and J 6 bases, with 11 bases left between them.

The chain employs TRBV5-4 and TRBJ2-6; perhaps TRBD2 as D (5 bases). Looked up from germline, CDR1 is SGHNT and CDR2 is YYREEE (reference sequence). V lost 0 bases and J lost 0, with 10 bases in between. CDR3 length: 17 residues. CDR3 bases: TGTGCCAGCAGCTTGGGGGGAGCGGTCTCTGGGGCCAACGTCCTGACTTTC. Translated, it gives CASSLGGAVSGANVLTF.

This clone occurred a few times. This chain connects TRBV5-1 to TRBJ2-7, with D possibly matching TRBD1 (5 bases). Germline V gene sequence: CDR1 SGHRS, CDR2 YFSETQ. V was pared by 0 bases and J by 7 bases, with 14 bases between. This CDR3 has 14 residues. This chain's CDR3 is CASSLEGVAREQYF. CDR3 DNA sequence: TGCGCCAGCAGCTTGGAAGGGGTAGCTCGGGAGCAGTACTTC. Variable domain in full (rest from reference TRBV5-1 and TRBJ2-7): KAGVTQTPRYLIKTRGQQVTLSCSPISGHRSVSWYQQTPGQGLQFLFEYFSETQRNKGNFPGRFSGRQFSNSRSEMNVSTLELGDSALYLCASSLEGVAREQYFGPGTRLTVT.

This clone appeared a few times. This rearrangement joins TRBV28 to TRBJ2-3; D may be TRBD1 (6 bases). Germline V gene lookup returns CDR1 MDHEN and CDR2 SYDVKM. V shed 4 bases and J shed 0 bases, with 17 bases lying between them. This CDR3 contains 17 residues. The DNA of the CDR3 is TGTGCCAGCAGTTCCCAACACGGACAGACTAGCACAGATACGCAGTATTTT. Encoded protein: CASSSQHGQTSTDTQYF.

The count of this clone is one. The chain's CDR3 is CASSETTGGRGPYEQYF. DNA for the CDR3: TGTGCCAGCAGTGAAACTACGGGGGGGAGGGGTCCCTACGAGCAGTACTTC. The J gene is TRBJ2-7, the V gene TRBV2, with 8 bases identical to TRBD2. V dropped 2 bases and J dropped 2; count of bases not matched to a gene: 11. CDR1 is SNHLY, CDR2 FYNNEI, per germline. The CDR3 runs to 17 residues.

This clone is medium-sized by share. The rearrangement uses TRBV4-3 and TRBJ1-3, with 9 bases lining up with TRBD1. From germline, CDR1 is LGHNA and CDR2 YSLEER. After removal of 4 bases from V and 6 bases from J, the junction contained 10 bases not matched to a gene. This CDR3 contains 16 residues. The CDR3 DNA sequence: TGCGCCAGCAGCCCAAGCTTGGACAGGGGTGAAAACACCATATATTTT. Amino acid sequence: CASSPSLDRGENTIYF.

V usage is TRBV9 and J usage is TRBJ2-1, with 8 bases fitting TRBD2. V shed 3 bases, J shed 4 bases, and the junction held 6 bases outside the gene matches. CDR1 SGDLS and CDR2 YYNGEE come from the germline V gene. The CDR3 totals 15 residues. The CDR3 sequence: CASSADSGAYNEQFF. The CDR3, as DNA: TGTGCCAGCAGCGCCGATAGCGGGGCATACAATGAGCAGTTCTTC.

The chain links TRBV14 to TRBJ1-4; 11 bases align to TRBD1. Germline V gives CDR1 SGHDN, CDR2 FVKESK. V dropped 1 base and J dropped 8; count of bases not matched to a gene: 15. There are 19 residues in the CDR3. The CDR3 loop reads CASSQVRWPGQGGEEKLFF. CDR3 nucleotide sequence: TGTGCCAGCAGCCAAGTTCGATGGCCGGGACAGGGGGGGGAAGAAAAACTGTTTTTT.